Included here is one T cell receptor beta chain sequence, with context. Its antigen remains unidentified. Trimming cost V 1 base and J 7 bases, with 10 bases left between them. Germline V CDR1 and CDR2: SGHAT, FQNNGV. This CDR3 is built from 13 residues. This PCR relied on a set of 60 Vbeta primers and 13 Jbeta primers. Repertoires were generated with immunoSEQ multiplex PCR, while TCRdb's copy carries only in-frame clones and drops some. The data contain about 180,000 clones, around 80% of them singletons. This specimen belongs to a study of cytomegalovirus exposure and HLA in healthy donors. Points from the study as a whole: In vitro experiments confirmed that three CMV-associated chains were specific for CMV antigens. CMV serostatus was the only immune exposure information that was available. TCR sequences were mostly rare, though some public TCRs occurred in many donors. Presence/absence analyses treated sequencing depth as roughly uniform across donors.

Material: PBMCs. The receptor comes from a woman aged 55-70 years in good health and CMV-seropositive. The rearrangement joins TRBV11-2 to TRBJ1-1; D may be TRBD1 (6 bases). CDR3 sequence reads: CASSLGRDNEAFF. The CDR3 coding sequence is TGTGCCAGCAGCTTAGGACGGGACAATGAAGCTTTCTTT.